Described below is a single TCR beta chain sequence and its context. Antigen unknown. Germline V lookup: CDR1 SGDLS, CDR2 YYNGEE. This CDR3 has 13 residues. V gave up 6 bases and J gave up 0 bases, with 8 bases separating them. Clones were sequenced by immunoSEQ multiplex PCR, and TCRdb holds only the in-frame ones, with some missing. Among over a million clones listed, around 97% were seen once. The data stem from a study of shared clonotypes between healthy human individuals. Study-wide findings and caveats: Clonotypes shared by all four donors outscored non-shared clonotypes in generation probability.

The receptor's source is a man aged 30 to 39 in good health. The chain recombines TRBV9 with TRBJ2-3; possibly TRBD1 for D (6 bases). The material sequenced was naive CD4+ T cells sorted from blood. Subset defined: CD45RA+ positively selected. CDR3 DNA: TGTGCCAGCAACAGGGACAGCACAGATACGCAGTATTTT. This translates into CASNRDSTDTQYF.